This TCR beta chain emerged from a study of CD8+ T cells in alopecia areata (dated 2018 in TCRdb). The study in broad terms: The treated patients, all with moderate-to-severe alopecia areata, were enrolled in an open-label pilot trial of oral tofacitinib given at 5 to 10 mg twice daily. In humans, TCRbeta sequencing was performed on scalp tissue and on sorted CD4+ and CD8+ peripheral blood T cells from healthy controls and from patients with patchy or totalis/universalis alopecia areata. Tofacitinib-treated patients had biopsies at baseline and at 4 and 24 weeks of treatment, with a later scalp biopsy in several patients. Amplification of TCRbeta CDR3 regions was done by immunoSEQ multiplex PCR using 35 Vbeta forward primers and 13 Jbeta reverse primers. Patients received tofacitinib for 6 to 18 months and were then followed off drug for 6 months to check for delayed response and recurrence. Scalp clonality was compared across normal scalp (n=4), patchy alopecia areata scalp (n=8), and alopecia totalis/universalis scalp (n=8). High-throughput TCRbeta sequencing was used to examine T cell clonal expansion in alopecia areata in both the C3H/HeJ mouse model and human patients. Disease severity in treated patients was measured with the SALT score, which quantifies the percentage of affected scalp surface area. The RNA source kit depended on sample type: the PAXgene miRNA kit for fixed scalp, the miRNeasy kit for PBMCs, and the RNeasy kit for mouse skin.

Reading from cysteine to phenylalanine, the CDR3 counts 15 amino acids. Kept here is only the CDR3 DNA, which spans 45 bases and is read in frame from base 1. Sequences PRHDT (CDR1) and FYEKMQ (CDR2) are obtained from the germline V gene (reference sequence). Unmatched junction bases come to 5, with V trimmed by 4 bases and J by 1 base. In this sample, this clone turned up once. Its antigen is currently not known. No much larger clonotype is one base removed from it; base qualities were not supplied. Points the paper makes about the study in general: Because the treated cohort was small and included a single nonresponder, larger studies are needed to assess links between baseline CD8+ expansion and response. Compared with mice, TCR sequences shared between patients were less clear, possibly partly because of HLA diversity across the patient population. Resident alphabeta T cells in normal human skin are also sequenced, complicating scalp TCR repertoire analysis, unlike mouse skin dominated by gammadelta T cells. Lesional scalp, especially in alopecia totalis/universalis, showed higher clonality and more expanded CD8+ clones than normal scalp, suggesting antigenic drive. During tofacitinib treatment, many expanded lesional clones remained in scalp and blood, and this persistence may partly explain relapse after treatment is stopped. Scalp clonality and the number of expanded CD8+ clones among the top 100 scalp clones were significantly decreased by tofacitinib.

In the paper's terms, the time point label means: four to five weeks on oral tofacitinib. Per the publication, the treatment or condition label means: oral pan-JAK inhibitor, 5-10 mg twice daily. Lesional scalp punch biopsies and peripheral blood were obtained from alopecia areata patients. PBMCs were isolated by density centrifugation and stained for CD3, CD4 and CD8, and CD4+ and CD8+ T cells were sorted on a FACSAria. Library preparation used the immunoSEQ multiplex PCR assay. To provide template for TCR sequencing, every sample had RNA extracted and reverse transcribed into cDNA. SuperScript III was used for first-strand cDNA synthesis, primed with a 2:1 mix of oligo-dT and random hexamers. A synthetic immune receptor repertoire was used to measure amplification bias, and any remaining bias was corrected computationally. The study's processing was this. Raw reads were preprocessed to remove errors, and CDR3 was defined according to IMGT conventions as the region from the conserved cysteine to phenylalanine. Clonality was computed by normalizing Shannon entropy by log2 of the number of productive unique TCRs and subtracting the result from 1. Whether scalp clones were CD4 or CD8 was inferred by matching scalp TCRbeta sequences against CD4 and CD8 repertoires sorted from blood. TCRdb provides this immuneACCESS table in a form limited to in-frame rearrangements. Some clones are lacking; in checked studies, under half of them reflect an unresolved V gene, and why the rest are absent is not known. D and trimming come from the DNA, and the V and J calls and clone size come from that table. A total of 120,000 or so clones appear in this sample, approximately 57% of them only once. More than 5.5% of the sample lies in the top ten.

The receptor's source is a human donor with alopecia areata. The chain is encoded by TRBV13 joined to TRBJ2-5; 8 central nucleotides agree with TRBD2. The sequencing used CD4+ T cells sorted from blood, collected at week 4, from a patient treated with tofacitinib. The CDR3 loop reads CASSSRGGSQETQYF. The nucleotide sequence is TGTGCCAGCAGCTCCCGCGGGGGGTCCCAAGAGACCCAGTACTTC.